These 13 T cell receptor beta chains share one sample of origin, sequenced in a study of T cell responses to AZD1222 COVID-19 vaccine. This table comes from immunoSEQ multiplex PCR, and its TCRdb copy is limited to in-frame clones, with some not included. Of 95,000 to 150,000 clones in the sample, 80% to 90% were seen once. Sequences were derived from peripheral blood, sampled on day 0 of AZD1222 vaccination. The receptors originated from an adult in good health.

The rearrangement links TRBV12-3 or TRBV12-4 to TRBJ2-7; D not resolved. The V end lost 6 bases, the J end lost 5 bases, and 11 bases lay between the germline ends. The CDR3 spans 12 residues. The CDR3 DNA is TGTGCCAGCAGGGCACATTTTGACGAGCAGTACTTC. It specifies CASRAHFDEQYF.

This sequence joins TRBV5-1 and TRBJ2-5, with 9 bases identical to TRBD1. The ends lost 4 bases at V and 2 bases at J; junction bases unmatched: 9. Looked up from germline, CDR1 is SGHRS and CDR2 is YFSETQ. The CDR3 has 16 amino acids. The CDR3 DNA is TGCGCCAGCAGCCGGGGACAGGGCCGGAGACAAGAGACCCAGTACTTC. Amino acids: CASSRGQGRRQETQYF.

The DNA of the CDR3 is TGTGCCAGCAGTTACGAGGTAGCGGGGGGTATCGAGCAGTACTTC. Its translation: CASSYEVAGGIEQYF. The J gene is TRBJ2-7, the V gene TRBV6-2 or TRBV6-3, with 10 bases that match TRBD2. After removal of 2 bases from V and 6 bases from J, the junction contained 7 bases not matched to a gene. In germline, CDR1 is MNHEY, CDR2 SVGEGT. The length of the CDR3 is 15 residues.

This clone appeared a single time. The gene calls are TRBV29-1 and TRBJ1-1; unclear D gene. The CDR3 runs 15 residues. V lost 2 bases, J lost 7 bases, and 20 bases lay in between. In germline, CDR1 is SQVTM, CDR2 ANQGSEA. The DNA for the CDR3 is TGCAGCGTTGAATTGACTCCGGGAGAGGAAGGTGAAGCTTTCTTT. This codes for CSVELTPGEEGEAFF.

This chain links TRBV6-5 with TRBJ2-1; D is ambiguous. Germline V gene data show CDR1 as MNHEY and CDR2 as SVGAGI. V gave up 11 bases and J gave up 8 bases, with 16 bases separating them. This CDR3 contains 12 residues. DNA for the CDR3: TGTGCCGTCATCGGCCCGGTCGATGAGCAGTTCTTC. Its protein is CAVIGPVDEQFF.

The chain recombines TRBV6-2 or TRBV6-3 with TRBJ2-5, with 7 bases fitting TRBD2. This CDR3 has 16 residues. V lost 3 bases, J lost 4 bases, and 11 bases stayed unmatched. Germline-derived CDR1 and CDR2 are MNHEY and SVGEGT. Here the CDR3 DNA reads TGTGCCAGCAGTTATTCCGGGAGGACGTTATTAGAGACCCAGTACTTC. Amino acid sequence: CASSYSGRTLLETQYF.

This clone was counted a single time. The CDR3 reads CASSSLDGTGQYF. CDR3 nucleotide sequence: TGTGCCAGCAGCTCTCTCGACGGTACGGGGCAGTACTTC. The genes are TRBV6-5 and TRBJ2-7; no reliable D call. V was cut by 6 bases and J by 9 bases, with 18 bases left in between. Per germline, CDR1 MNHEY and CDR2 SVGAGI. The CDR3 sequence is 13 residues long.

The chain carries TRBV19 and TRBJ2-7; D is possibly TRBD1 (5 bases). The CDR3 is 14 amino acids. Germline values: CDR1 LNHDA, CDR2 SQIVND (reference sequence). V was cut by 2 bases and J by 7 bases, with 15 bases left in between. As DNA, the CDR3 is TGTGCCAGTAGTATAAAGGTGGGGCCGATTGAGCAGTACTTC. It yields the protein CASSIKVGPIEQYF. Looking up the rest from reference TRBV19 and TRBJ2-7 gives the full variable domain: DGGITQSPKYLFRKEGQNVTLSCEQNLNHDAMYWYRQDPGQGLRLIYYSQIVNDFQKGDIAEGYSVSREKKESFPLTVTSAQKNPTAFYLCASSIKVGPIEQYFGPGTRLTVT.

The chain carries TRBV15 and TRBJ2-4; 7 bases align to TRBD2. CDR1 and CDR2 from the germline V gene are LNHNV and YYDKDF (reference sequence). J gave up 16 bases and V 0 bases, and 9 bases lay outside the gene matches. The CDR3 is 13 amino acids. The CDR3 DNA follows: TGTGCCACCAGCAGAGAGAGGTCGGGAGGAGTCTACTTC. The encoded protein is CATSRERSGGVYF. The full variable domain, its missing parts supplied by reference TRBV15 and TRBJ2-4, is DAMVIQNPRYQVTQFGKPVTLSCSQTLNHNVMYWYQQKSSQAPKLLFHYYDKDFNNEADTPDNFQSRRPNTSFCFLDIRSPGLGDTAMYLCATSRERSGGVYFGAGTRLSVL.

The rearrangement links TRBV11-2 to TRBJ2-7; D possibly uses TRBD1 or TRBD2 (5 bases each). The germline gives CDR1 SGHAT, CDR2 FQNNGV. V shed 1 base and J shed 5 bases, with 9 bases lying between them. CDR3 length: 13 amino acids. The CDR3 loop is CASSLGGRDEQYF. CDR3 sequence (DNA): TGTGCCAGCAGCTTAGGGGGACGAGACGAGCAGTACTTC.

Regarding this clone: At the DNA level, this CDR3 is encoded by other sequences in the same sample as well. This rearrangement joins TRBV9 to TRBJ1-1; D gene unclear. CDR1 and CDR2 from the germline V gene are SGDLS and YYNGEE. The CDR3 length is 13 residues. Trimming removed 2 bases at V and 1 base at J, with 6 bases between. CDR3 amino acids: CASSVGPNTEAFF. Here the CDR3 DNA reads TGTGCCAGCAGCGTGGGCCCGAACACTGAAGCTTTCTTT.

The gene calls are TRBV30 and TRBJ1-2; no clear D gene. Deletions cut 0 bases from V and 7 bases from J, with 6 bases between. There are 11 residues in the CDR3. Germline assignment: CDR1 GTSNPN and CDR2 SVGIG (reference sequence). The CDR3 bases are TGTGCCTGGAGTGTGCACAGTGGCTACACCTTC. Translating it yields CAWSVHSGYTF.

V usage is TRBV6-6 and J usage is TRBJ2-7; D call uncertain. Per germline, CDR1 MNHNY and CDR2 SVGAGI (reference sequence). Trimming took 7 bases from V and 6 from J, leaving 16 bases between them. This CDR3 region has 13 residues. CDR3 region: CASKYVEAGEQYF. The CDR3 DNA sequence: TGTGCCAGCAAATACGTAGAGGCCGGCGAGCAGTACTTC.